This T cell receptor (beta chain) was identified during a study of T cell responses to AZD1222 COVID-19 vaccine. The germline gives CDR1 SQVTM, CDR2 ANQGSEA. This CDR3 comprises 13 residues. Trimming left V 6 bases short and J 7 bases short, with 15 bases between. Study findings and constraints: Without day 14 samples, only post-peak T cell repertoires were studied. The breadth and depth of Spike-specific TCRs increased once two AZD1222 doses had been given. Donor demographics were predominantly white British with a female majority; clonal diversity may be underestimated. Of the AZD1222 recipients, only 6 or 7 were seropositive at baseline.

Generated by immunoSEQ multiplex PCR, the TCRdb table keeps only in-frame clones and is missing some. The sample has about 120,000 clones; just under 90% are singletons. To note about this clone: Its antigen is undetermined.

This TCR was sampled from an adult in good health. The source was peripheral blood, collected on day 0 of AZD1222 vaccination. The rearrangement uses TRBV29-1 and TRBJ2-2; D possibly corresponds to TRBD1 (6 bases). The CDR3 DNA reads TGCAGCGTGGATTCAGGGGATGGCGGGGAGCTGTTTTTT. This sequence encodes CSVDSGDGGELFF.